The entry that follows covers one TCR beta chain sequence. The J segment lost 8 bases and the V segment lost 1 base, leaving 0 bases of the junction unmatched. Germline values: CDR1 SGHVS, CDR2 FQNEAQ. This CDR3 region has 12 residues. Both 60 Vbeta primers and 13 Jbeta primers went into the PCR. Produced via immunoSEQ multiplex PCR; TCRdb's table is partial and in-frame only. The sample has over 150,000 clones, around 83% seen once; the top ten hold 1.6%. The data derive from a study of cytomegalovirus exposure and HLA in healthy donors. V and J are TRBV7-8 and TRBJ1-1; the match to TRBD1 covers 8 bases. Sequencing was carried out using PBMCs. This sequence was found in a man between 45 and 60 years old in good health and CMV-seronegative. CDR3 amino acids: CASSLGTGEAFF. Written as DNA, the CDR3 is TGTGCCAGCAGCTTAGGGACAGGGGAAGCTTTCTTT.